This entry describes one TCR beta chain. Trimming stripped 4 bases from V and 2 bases from J, with 13 bases between. The CDR3 covers 14 residues. Germline CDR1 SGHDT, CDR2 YYEEEE. Authors' analysis steps: The authors estimated nucleated cell counts from reference gene primer amplification. Sequencing was performed with immunoSEQ multiplex PCR; in TCRdb, only in-frame clones are kept and a portion is missing. From that table come the V and J calls and clone size; the DNA was used to work out D and trimming. Among roughly 200,000 clones listed, 70% to 90% were seen once. These data originate in a study of blood T cell repertoires in COVID-19. Study background: Collection of acute and convalescent COVID-19 samples took place in the United States, Italy and Spain.

This receptor was obtained from a middle-aged woman who had recovered from COVID-19. J is TRBJ2-7 and V is TRBV5-6; D possibly corresponds to TRBD2 (5 bases). The sample comprised peripheral blood. The CDR3 here is CASSAEGNTYEQYF. The CDR3 nucleotides are TGTGCCAGCAGCGCAGAGGGTAACACCTACGAGCAGTACTTC.